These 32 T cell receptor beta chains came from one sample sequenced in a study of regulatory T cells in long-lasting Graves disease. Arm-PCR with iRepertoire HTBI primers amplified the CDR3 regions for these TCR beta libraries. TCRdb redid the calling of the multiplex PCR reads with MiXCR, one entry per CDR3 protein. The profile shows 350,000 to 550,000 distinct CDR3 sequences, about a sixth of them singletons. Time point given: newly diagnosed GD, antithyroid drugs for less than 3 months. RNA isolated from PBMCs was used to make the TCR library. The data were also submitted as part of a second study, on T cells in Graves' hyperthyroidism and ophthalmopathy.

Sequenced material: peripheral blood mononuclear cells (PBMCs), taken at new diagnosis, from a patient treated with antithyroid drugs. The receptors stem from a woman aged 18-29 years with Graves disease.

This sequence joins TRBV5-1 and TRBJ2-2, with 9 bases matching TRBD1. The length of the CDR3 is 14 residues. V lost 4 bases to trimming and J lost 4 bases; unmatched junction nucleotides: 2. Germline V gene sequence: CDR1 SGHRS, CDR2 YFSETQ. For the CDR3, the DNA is TGCGCCAGCAGCCGGGACAGGGCCACCGGGGAGCTGTTTTTT. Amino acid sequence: CASSRDRATGELFF.

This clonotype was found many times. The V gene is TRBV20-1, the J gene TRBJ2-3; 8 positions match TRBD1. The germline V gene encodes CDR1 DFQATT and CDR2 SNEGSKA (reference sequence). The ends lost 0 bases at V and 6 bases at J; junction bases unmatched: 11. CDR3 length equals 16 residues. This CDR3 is CSARDSWTGMGDTQYF. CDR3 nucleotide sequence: TGCAGTGCTAGAGATTCCTGGACAGGGATGGGGGATACGCAGTATTTT.

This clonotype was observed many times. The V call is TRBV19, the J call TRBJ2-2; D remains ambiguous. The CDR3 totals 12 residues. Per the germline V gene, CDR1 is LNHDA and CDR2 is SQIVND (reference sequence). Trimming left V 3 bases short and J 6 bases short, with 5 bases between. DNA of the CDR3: TGTGCCAGTAGTATCCAGGCCGGGGAGCTGTTTTTT. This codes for CASSIQAGELFF.

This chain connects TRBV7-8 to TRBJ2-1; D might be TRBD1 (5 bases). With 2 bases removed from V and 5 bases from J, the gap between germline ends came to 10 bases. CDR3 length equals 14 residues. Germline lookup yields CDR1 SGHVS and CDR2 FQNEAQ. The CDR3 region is CASSLRWGDNEQFF. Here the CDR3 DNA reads TGTGCCAGCAGCTTACGATGGGGCGACAATGAGCAGTTCTTC.

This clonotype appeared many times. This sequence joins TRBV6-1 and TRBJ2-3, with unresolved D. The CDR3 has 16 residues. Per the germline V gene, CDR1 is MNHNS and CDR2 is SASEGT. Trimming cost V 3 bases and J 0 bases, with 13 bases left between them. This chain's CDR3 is CASSDRFRISTDTQYF. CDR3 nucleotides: TGTGCCAGCAGTGATAGGTTCAGAATAAGCACAGATACGCAGTATTTT.

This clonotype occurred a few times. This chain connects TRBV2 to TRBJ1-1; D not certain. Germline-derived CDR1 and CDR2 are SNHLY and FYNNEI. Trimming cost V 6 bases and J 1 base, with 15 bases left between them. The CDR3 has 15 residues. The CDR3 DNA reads TGTGCCAGCAGATTTTACGGGGTACAGAACACTGAAGCTTTCTTT. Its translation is CASRFYGVQNTEAFF.

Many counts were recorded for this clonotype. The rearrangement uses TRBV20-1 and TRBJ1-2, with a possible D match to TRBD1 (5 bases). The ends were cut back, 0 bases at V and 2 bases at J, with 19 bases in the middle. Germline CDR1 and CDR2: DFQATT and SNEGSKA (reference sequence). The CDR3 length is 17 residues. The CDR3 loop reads CSARDLAGRQKNYGYTF. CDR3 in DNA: TGCAGTGCTAGAGATCTCGCTGGGAGACAGAAAAACTATGGCTACACCTTC.

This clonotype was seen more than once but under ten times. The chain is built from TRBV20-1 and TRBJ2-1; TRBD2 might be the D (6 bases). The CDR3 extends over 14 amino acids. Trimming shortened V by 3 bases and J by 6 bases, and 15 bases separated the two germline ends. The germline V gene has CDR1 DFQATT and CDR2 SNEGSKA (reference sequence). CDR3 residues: CSARGGKDLNEQFF. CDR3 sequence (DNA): TGCAGTGCTAGGGGCGGGAAAGACCTCAATGAGCAGTTCTTC.

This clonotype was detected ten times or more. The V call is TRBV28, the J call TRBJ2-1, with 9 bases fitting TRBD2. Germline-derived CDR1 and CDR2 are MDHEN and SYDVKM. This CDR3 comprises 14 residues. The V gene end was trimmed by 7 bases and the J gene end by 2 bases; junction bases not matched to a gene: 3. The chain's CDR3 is CASISGRTYNEQFF. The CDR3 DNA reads TGTGCCAGCATCAGCGGGAGGACCTACAATGAGCAGTTCTTC.

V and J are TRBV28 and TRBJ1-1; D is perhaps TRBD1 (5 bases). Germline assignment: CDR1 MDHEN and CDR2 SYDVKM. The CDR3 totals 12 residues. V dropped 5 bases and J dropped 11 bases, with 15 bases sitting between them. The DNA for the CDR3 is TGTGCCAGCAGTAACCCCAGTTGGGACGCTTTCTTT. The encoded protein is CASSNPSWDAFF.

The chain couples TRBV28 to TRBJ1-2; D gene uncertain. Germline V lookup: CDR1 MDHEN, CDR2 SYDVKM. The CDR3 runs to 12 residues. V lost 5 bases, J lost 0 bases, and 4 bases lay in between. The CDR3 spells CASSIPNYGYTF. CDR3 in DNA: TGTGCCAGCAGTATCCCTAACTATGGCTACACCTTC.

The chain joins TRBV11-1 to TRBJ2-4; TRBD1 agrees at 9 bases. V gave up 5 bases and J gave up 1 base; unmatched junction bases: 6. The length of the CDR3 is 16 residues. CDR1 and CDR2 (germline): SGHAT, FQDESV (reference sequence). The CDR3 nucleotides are TGTGCCAGCAGCCGCCTGGGGACAGGGGCCAAAAACATTCAGTACTTC. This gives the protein CASSRLGTGAKNIQYF.

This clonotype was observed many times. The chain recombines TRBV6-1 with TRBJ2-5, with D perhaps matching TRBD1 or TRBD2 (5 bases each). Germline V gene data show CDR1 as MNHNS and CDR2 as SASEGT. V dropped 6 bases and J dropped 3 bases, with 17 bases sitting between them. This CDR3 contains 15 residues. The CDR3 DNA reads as TGTGCCAGCAGAGCTACTGGGGGAATAAAAGAGACCCAGTACTTC. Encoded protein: CASRATGGIKETQYF.

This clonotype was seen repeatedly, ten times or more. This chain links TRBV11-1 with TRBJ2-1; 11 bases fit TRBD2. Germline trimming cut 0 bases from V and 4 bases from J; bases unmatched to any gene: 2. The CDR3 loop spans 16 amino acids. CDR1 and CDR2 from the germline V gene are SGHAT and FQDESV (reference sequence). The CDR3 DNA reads TGTGCCAGCAGCTTAGCGACTAGCGGGATATACAATGAGCAGTTCTTC. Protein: CASSLATSGIYNEQFF.

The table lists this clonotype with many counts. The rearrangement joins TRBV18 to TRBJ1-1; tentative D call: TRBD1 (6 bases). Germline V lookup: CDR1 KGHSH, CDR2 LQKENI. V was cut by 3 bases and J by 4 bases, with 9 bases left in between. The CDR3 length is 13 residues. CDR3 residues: CASSPGTPTEAFF. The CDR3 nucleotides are TGTGCCAGCTCACCCGGGACACCCACTGAAGCTTTCTTT.

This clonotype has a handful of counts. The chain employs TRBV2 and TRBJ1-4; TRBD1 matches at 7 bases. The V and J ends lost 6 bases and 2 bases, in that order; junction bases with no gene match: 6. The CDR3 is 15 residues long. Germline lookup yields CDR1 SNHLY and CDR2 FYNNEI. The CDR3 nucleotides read TGTGCCAGCAGGCGCACGACAGGGACTAATGAAAAACTGTTTTTT. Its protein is CASRRTTGTNEKLFF.

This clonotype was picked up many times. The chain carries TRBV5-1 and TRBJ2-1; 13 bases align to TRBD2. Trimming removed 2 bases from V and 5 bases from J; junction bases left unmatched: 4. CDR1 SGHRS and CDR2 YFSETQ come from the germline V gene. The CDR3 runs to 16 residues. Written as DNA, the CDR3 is TGCGCCAGCAGCTTAACCGGGACTAGCGGGAACAATGAGCAGTTCTTC. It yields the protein CASSLTGTSGNNEQFF.

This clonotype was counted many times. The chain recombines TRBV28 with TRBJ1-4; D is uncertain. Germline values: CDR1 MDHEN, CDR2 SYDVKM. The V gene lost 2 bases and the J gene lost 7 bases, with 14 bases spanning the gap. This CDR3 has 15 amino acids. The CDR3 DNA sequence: TGTGCCAGCAGTTTACTCCCGAACGTCATTGAAAAACTGTTTTTT. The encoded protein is CASSLLPNVIEKLFF.

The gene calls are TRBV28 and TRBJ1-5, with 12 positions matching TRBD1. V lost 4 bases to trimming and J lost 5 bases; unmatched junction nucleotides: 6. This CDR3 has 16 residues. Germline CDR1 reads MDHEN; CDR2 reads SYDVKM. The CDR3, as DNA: TGTGCCAGCAGTTCCGGGGGACAGGGGGCCTATCAGCCCCAGCATTTT. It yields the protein CASSSGGQGAYQPQHF.

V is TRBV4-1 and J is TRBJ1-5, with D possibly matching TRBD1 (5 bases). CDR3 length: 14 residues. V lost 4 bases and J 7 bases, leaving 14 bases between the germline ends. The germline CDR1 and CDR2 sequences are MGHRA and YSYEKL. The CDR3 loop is CASSLIRGGQPQHF. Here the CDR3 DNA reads TGCGCCAGCAGCCTCATCCGGGGCGGACAGCCCCAGCATTTT.

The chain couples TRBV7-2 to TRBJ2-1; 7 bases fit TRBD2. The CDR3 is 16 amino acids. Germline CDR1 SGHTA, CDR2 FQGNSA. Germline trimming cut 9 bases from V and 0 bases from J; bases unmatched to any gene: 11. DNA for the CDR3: TGTGCCAGTAGTCACATTTCGGGAGGCTCCTACAATGAGCAGTTCTTC. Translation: CASSHISGGSYNEQFF.

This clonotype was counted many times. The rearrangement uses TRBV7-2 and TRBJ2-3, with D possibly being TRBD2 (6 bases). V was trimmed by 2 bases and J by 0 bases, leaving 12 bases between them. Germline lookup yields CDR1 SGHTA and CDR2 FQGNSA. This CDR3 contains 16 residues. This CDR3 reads CASSLFAGSSTDTQYF. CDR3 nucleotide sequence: TGTGCCAGCAGCTTATTCGCGGGATCTAGCACAGATACGCAGTATTTT.

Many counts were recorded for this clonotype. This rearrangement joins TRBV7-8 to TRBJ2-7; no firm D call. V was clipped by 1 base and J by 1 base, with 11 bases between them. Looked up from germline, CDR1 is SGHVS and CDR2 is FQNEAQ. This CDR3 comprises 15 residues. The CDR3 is CASSLGWANSYEQYF. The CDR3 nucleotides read TGTGCCAGCAGCTTAGGGTGGGCGAATTCCTACGAGCAGTACTTC.

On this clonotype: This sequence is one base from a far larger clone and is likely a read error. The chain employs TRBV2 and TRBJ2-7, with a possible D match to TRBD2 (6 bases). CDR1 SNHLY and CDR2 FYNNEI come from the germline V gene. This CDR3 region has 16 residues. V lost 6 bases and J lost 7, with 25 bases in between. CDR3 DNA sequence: TGTGCCAGCAGAGACTCTAGCGCCTCCTCCTACAATGAGCAGTACTTC. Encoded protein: CASRDSSASSYNEQYF.

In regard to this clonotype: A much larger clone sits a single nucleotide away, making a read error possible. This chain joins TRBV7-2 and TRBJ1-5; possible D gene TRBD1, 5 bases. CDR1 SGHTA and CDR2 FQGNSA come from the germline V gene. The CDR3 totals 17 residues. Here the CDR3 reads CVSSLVGQDRSNQPQHF. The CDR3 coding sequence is TGTGTCAGCAGCTTAGTGGGGCAGGATCGAAGCAATCAGCCCCAGCATTTT. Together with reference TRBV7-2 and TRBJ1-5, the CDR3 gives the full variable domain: GAGVSQSPSNKVTEKGKDVELRCDPISGHTALYWYRQSLGQGLEFLIYFQGNSAPDKSGLPSDRFSAERTGGSVSTLTIQRTQQEDSAVYLCVSSLVGQDRSNQPQHFGDGTRLSIL.

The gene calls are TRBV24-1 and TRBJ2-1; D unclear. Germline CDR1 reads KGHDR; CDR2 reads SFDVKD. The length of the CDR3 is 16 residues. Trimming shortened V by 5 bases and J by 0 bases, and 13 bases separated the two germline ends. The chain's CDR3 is CATSGASTSSYNEQFF. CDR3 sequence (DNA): TGTGCCACCAGTGGGGCCAGCACGAGCTCCTACAATGAGCAGTTCTTC.

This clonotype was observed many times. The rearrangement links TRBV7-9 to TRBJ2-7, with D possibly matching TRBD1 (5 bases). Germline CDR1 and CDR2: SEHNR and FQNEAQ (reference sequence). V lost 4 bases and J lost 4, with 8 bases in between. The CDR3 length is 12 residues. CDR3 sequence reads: CASSYTGYEQYF. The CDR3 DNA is TGTGCCAGCAGCTACACAGGATACGAGCAGTACTTC.

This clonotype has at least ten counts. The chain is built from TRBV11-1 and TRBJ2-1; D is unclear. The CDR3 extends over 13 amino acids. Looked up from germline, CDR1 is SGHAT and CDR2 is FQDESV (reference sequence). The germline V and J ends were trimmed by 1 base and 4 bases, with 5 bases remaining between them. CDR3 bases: TGTGCCAGCAGCTTAGATTGGTACAATGAGCAGTTCTTC. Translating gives CASSLDWYNEQFF.

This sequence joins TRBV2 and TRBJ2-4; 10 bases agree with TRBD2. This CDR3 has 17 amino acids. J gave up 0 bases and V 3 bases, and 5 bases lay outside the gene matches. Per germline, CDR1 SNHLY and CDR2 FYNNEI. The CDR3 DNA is TGTGCCAGCAGTGACTGGACTAGCGGAAAAGCCAAAAACATTCAGTACTTC. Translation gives CASSDWTSGKAKNIQYF.

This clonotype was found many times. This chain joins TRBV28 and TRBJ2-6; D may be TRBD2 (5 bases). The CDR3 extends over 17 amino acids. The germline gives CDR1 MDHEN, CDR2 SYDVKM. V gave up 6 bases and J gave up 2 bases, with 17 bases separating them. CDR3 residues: CASSPPPGSAGANVLTF. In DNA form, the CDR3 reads TGTGCCAGCAGCCCTCCTCCGGGGAGTGCTGGGGCCAACGTCCTGACTTTC.

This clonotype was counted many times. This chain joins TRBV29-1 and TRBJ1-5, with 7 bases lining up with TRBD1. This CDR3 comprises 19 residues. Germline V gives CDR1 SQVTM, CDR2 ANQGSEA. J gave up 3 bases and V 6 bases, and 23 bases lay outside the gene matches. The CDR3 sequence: CSVSEPRQGGGYDNQPQHF. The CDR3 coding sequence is TGCAGCGTCTCCGAACCCCGACAGGGCGGTGGATATGACAATCAGCCCCAGCATTTT.

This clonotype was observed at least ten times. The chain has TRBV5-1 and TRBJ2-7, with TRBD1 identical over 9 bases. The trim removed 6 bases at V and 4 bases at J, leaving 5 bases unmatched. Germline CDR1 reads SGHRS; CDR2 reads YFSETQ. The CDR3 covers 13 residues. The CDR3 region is CASNRDREYEQYF. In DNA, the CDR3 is TGCGCCAGCAACCGGGACAGGGAGTACGAGCAGTACTTC.